This TCR beta chain was sequenced during a study of T-cell memory formation after mild COVID-19. In TCRdb, the 5' RACE reads were re-called with MiXCR into one record per CDR3 protein. There are 110,000 to 150,000 distinct CDR3 sequences in the sample; approximately 26% occur only once, and around 22% lies in the top ten. Looked up from germline, CDR1 is SNHLY and CDR2 is FYNNEI. V lost 4 bases and J lost 3, with 12 bases in between. This CDR3 region has 14 residues. The table lists this clonotype with a few counts. The receptor's source is an adult woman who had mild COVID-19 (a few samples of this study predate the infection). Cell type and time point are not known. The genes are TRBV2 and TRBJ1-1; the D gene is possibly TRBD1 (5 bases). Sequences were obtained from PBMCs or a T cell subset sorted from them (not recorded which). DNA for the CDR3: TGTGCCAGCAGTGTATTTCTAGGGGACACTGAAGCTTTCTTT. Protein: CASSVFLGDTEAFF.